The 5 T cell receptor beta chains below come from one sample, sequenced in a study of blood T cells in healthy people across ages. PCR was performed a second time for roughly 7 to 11 cycles using a sample-barcoded 5' primer and a J-beta primer mix. TCRdb re-called the 5' RACE reads through MiXCR, storing one row per CDR3 protein. Seen here are fewer than 700,000 distinct CDR3 sequences, 40% to 45% observed once, and the top ten hold around 30%. Sequencing input: blood. Receptors originate from an elderly man in good health.

The chain combines TRBV7-3 with TRBJ2-1; TRBD2 aligns across 15 bases. The ends lost 4 bases at V and 2 bases at J; junction bases unmatched: 9. The CDR3 is 19 amino acids. Germline CDR1 and CDR2: SGHTA and FQGTGA. CDR3 sequence: CASSSPGLAGGGAYNEQFF. CDR3 nucleotides: TGTGCCAGCAGCTCCCCGGGACTAGCGGGAGGAGGGGCCTACAATGAGCAGTTCTTC.

As regards this clonotype: One end of the junction is discordant with germline, which a read error may explain. The V gene is TRBV7-3, the J gene TRBJ2-4; the match to TRBD1 covers 7 bases. TRBJ2-7 matches the DNA end more closely, so the J call is doubtful. CDR3 length: 15 residues. Germline CDR1 and CDR2: SGHTA and FQGTGA. The CDR3 bases are TGTGCCAGCAGCCTAACCGGGACAGAGCCCTACGAGCAGTACTTC. It specifies CASSLTGTEPYEQYF.

This clonotype was counted once. V is TRBV27 and J is TRBJ1-5; 7 bases are a match to TRBD1. The length of the CDR3 is 15 residues. Germline V gene lookup returns CDR1 MNHEY and CDR2 SMNVEV (reference sequence). The V and J ends lost 5 bases and 2 bases, in that order; junction bases with no gene match: 6. CDR3 sequence: CASSPNRGRNQPQHF. The CDR3 coding sequence is TGTGCCAGCAGTCCCAACAGGGGCCGCAATCAGCCCCAGCATTTT.

This clonotype was counted a few times. V gene TRBV5-8 combines with J gene TRBJ1-1; 7 bases fit TRBD1. This CDR3 region has 17 residues. The V gene end was trimmed by 3 bases and the J gene end by 0 bases; junction bases not matched to a gene: 11. CDR1 is SGHTS, CDR2 YDEGEE, per germline. Written as DNA, the CDR3 is TGTGCCAGCAGCTCCGGGACAGCGAACCTCATGAACACTGAAGCTTTCTTT. Translated, it gives CASSSGTANLMNTEAFF. The variable domain in full, completed from reference TRBV5-8 and TRBJ1-1, reads EAGVTQSPTHLIKTRGQQATLRCSPISGHTSVYWYQQALGLGLQFLLWYDEGEERNRGNFPPRFSGRQFPNYSSELNVNALELEDSALYLCASSSGTANLMNTEAFFGQGTRLTVV.

The chain employs TRBV24-1 and TRBJ2-6; TRBD1 aligns across 9 bases. Germline V gene lookup returns CDR1 KGHDR and CDR2 SFDVKD. The CDR3 contains 18 residues. The V segment lost 3 bases and the J segment 0 bases; nucleotides outside the gene matches: 5. CDR3 loop: CATSDPGQGPSGANVLTF. The CDR3 DNA sequence: TGTGCCACCAGTGATCCGGGACAGGGCCCCTCTGGGGCCAACGTCCTGACTTTC.